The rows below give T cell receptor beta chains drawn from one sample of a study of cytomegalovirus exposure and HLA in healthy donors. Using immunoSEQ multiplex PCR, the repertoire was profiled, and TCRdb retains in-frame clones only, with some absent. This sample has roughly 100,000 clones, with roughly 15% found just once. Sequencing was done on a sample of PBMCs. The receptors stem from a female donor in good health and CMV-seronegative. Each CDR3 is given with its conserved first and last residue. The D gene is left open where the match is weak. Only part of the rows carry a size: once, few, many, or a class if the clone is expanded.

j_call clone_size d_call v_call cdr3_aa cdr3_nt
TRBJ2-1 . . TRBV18 CASSPLGRQSIYNEQFF TGTGCCAGCTCACCATTAGGTCGACAGTCCATATACAATGAGCAGTTCTTC
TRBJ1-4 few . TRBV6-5 CASSRLGAGDEKLFF TGTGCCAGCAGTCGACTGGGGGCGGGTGATGAAAAACTGTTTTTT
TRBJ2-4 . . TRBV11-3 CASSLVQAVFLAKNIQYF TGTGCCAGCAGCTTAGTACAGGCAGTCTTTCTAGCCAAAAACATTCAGTACTTC
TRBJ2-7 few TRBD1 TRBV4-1 CASSQTGTSYEQYF TGCGCCAGCAGCCAGACAGGGACCTCCTACGAGCAGTACTTC
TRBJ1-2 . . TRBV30 CAWSRGGAYTF TGTGCCTGGAGTCGCGGTGGAGCCTACACCTTC
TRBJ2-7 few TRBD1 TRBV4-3 CASSPGQDYEQYF TGCGCCAGCAGCCCGGGACAGGACTACGAGCAGTACTTC
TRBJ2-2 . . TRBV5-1 CASSRGDGPYTGELFF TGCGCCAGCAGCCGCGGGGACGGCCCCTACACCGGGGAGCTGTTTTTT
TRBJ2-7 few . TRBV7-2 CASSLASTYEQYF TGTGCCAGCAGCTTAGCGAGTACCTACGAGCAGTACTTC
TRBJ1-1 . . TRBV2 CASAGPEAFF TGTGCCAGCGCGGGTCCTGAAGCTTTCTTT
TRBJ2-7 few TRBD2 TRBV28 CASSSPPGLAGIVGEQYF TGTGCCAGCAGTTCACCTCCGGGACTAGCGGGAATCGTTGGCGAGCAGTACTTC
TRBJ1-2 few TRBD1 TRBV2 CASSRTGGMGGYTF TGTGCCAGCAGCCGGACAGGGGGCATGGGTGGCTACACCTTC
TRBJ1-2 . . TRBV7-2 CASSLGAYGYTF TGTGCCAGCAGCTTAGGAGCCTATGGCTACACCTTC
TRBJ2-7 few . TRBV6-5 CASSSTTRGSPYEQYF TGTGCCAGCAGTTCTACCACCCGAGGCTCCCCCTACGAGCAGTACTTC
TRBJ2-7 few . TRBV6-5 CASKIPGETKDEQYF TGTGCCAGCAAGATACCCGGAGAGACTAAGGACGAGCAGTACTTC
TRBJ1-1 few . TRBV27 CASSLFGPNTEAFF TGTGCCAGCAGTTTATTTGGGCCGAACACTGAAGCTTTCTTT
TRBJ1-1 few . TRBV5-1 CASSTANTEAFF TGCGCCAGCAGCACAGCGAACACTGAAGCTTTCTTT
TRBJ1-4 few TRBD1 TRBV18 CASSKTGGANNEKLFF TGTGCCAGCTCAAAGACAGGGGGTGCGAATAATGAAAAACTGTTTTTT
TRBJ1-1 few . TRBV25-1 CASVGRVFNGTEAFF TGTGCCAGCGTGGGCAGGGTGTTCAACGGAACTGAAGCTTTCTTT
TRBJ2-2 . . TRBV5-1 CASSLGRFLTGELFF TGCGCCAGCAGCTTGGGCCGATTTCTAACCGGGGAGCTGTTTTTT
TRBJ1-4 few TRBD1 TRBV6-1 CASSGGQGTGEKLFF TGTGCCAGCAGTGGGGGACAGGGGACGGGTGAAAAACTGTTTTTT
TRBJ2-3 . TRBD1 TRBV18 CASSPGQGTDTQYF TGTGCCAGCTCACCTGGACAGGGTACAGATACGCAGTATTTT
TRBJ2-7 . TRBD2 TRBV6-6 CASSPNIAGALYEQYF TGTGCCAGCAGCCCTAATATAGCGGGAGCTCTCTACGAGCAGTACTTC
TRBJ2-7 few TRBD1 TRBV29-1 CSVGTGSSYEQYF TGCAGCGTTGGGACAGGTTCCTCCTACGAGCAGTACTTC
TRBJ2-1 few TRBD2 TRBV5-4 CASSLYGGGAGNEQFF TGTGCCAGCAGCTTGTATGGCGGGGGGGCTGGCAATGAGCAGTTCTTC
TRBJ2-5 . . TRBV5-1 CASRVTGRGQETQYF TGCGCCAGCAGGGTCACAGGGAGAGGACAAGAGACCCAGTACTTC
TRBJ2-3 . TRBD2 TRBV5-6 CASSLSGGAPDTQYF TGTGCCAGCAGCTTGAGCGGGGGGGCCCCCGATACGCAGTATTTT
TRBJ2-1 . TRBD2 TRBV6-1 CASSPLAGNNEQFF TGTGCCAGCAGTCCGCTAGCGGGAAACAATGAGCAGTTCTTC
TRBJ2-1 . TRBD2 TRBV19 CASSIPSGSYNEQFF TGTGCCAGTAGTATACCTAGCGGGTCGTACAATGAGCAGTTCTTC
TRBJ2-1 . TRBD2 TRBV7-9 CASSLVSTFGRAYNEQFF TGTGCCAGCAGCTTAGTTTCCACATTCGGGAGGGCCTACAATGAGCAGTTCTTC
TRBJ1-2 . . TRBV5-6 CASSLWQMYGYTF TGTGCCAGCAGCTTGTGGCAGATGTATGGCTACACCTTC
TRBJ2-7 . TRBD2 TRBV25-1 CASSASGTSAYEQYF TGTGCCAGCAGTGCTTCCGGGACTAGCGCCTACGAGCAGTACTTC
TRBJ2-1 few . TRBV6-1 CASSEANRPIYNEQFF TGTGCCAGCAGTGAAGCGAACAGGCCAATCTACAATGAGCAGTTCTTC
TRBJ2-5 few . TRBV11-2 CASSTRTAQETQYF TGTGCCAGCAGCACCCGGACAGCCCAAGAGACCCAGTACTTC
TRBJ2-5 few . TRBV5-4 CASSLNPTAKQETQYF TGTGCCAGCAGCTTGAATCCGACAGCAAAACAAGAGACCCAGTACTTC
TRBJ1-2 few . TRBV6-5 CASSRAGEGYTF TGTGCCAGCTCGCGGGCGGGGGAAGGCTACACCTTC
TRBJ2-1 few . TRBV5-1 CASSLVGGGNEQFF TGCGCCAGCAGCTTGGTCGGGGGTGGCAATGAGCAGTTCTTC
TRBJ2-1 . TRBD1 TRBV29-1 CSVPGQGREDEQFF TGCAGCGTTCCGGGACAGGGAAGGGAGGATGAGCAGTTCTTC
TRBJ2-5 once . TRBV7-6 CASSPEGVTQYF TGTGCCAGCAGCCCCGAGGGCGTGACCCAGTACTTC
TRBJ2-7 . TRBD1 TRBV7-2 CASSRDSPSYEQYF TGTGCCAGCAGCCGGGACAGCCCCTCCTACGAGCAGTACTTC
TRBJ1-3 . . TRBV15 CATSRDRYGGGNTIYF TGTGCCACCAGCAGAGACCGGTACGGGGGTGGAAACACCATATATTTT
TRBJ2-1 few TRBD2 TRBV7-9 CASSLATSGRNNEQFF TGTGCCAGCAGCTTAGCGACTAGCGGGAGGAACAATGAGCAGTTCTTC
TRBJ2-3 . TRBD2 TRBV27 CASSGLAGVREGDTQYF TGTGCCAGCAGTGGACTAGCGGGGGTCAGGGAGGGAGATACGCAGTATTTT
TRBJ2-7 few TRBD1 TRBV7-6 CASSQTPPGQGAPGQYF TGTGCCAGCAGCCAAACTCCACCGGGACAGGGAGCCCCCGGGCAGTACTTC
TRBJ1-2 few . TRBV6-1 CASSEIGLRRAHGYTF TGTGCCAGCAGTGAAATCGGTCTGCGCAGGGCCCATGGCTACACCTTC
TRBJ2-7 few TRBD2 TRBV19 CASSDSGLDSYEQYF TGTGCCAGTAGCGATAGCGGGTTGGACTCCTACGAGCAGTACTTC
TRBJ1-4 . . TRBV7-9 CASSLVGQEKLFF TGTGCCAGCAGCTTAGTGGGGCAGGAAAAACTGTTTTTT
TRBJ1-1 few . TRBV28 CASSRGALMNTEAFF TGTGCCAGCAGTCGAGGAGCGCTCATGAACACTGAAGCTTTCTTT
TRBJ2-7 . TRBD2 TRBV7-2 CASRRTSGSNSYEQYF TGTGCCAGCAGAAGGACTAGCGGGAGTAACTCCTACGAGCAGTACTTC
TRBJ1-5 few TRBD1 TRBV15 CATSGEGQGSSNQPQHF TGTGCCACCAGCGGGGAGGGACAGGGAAGCTCCAATCAGCCCCAGCATTTT
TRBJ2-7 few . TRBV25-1 CASSPSNEQYF TGTGCCAGCAGTCCTAGCAACGAGCAGTACTTC
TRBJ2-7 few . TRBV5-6 CASSFLVGGTTYEQYF TGTGCCAGCAGCTTCCTCGTTGGAGGGACCACCTACGAGCAGTACTTC
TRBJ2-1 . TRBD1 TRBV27 CASSLRDRGRLQQFF TGTGCCAGCAGTCTACGGGACAGGGGGCGTCTCCAGCAGTTCTTC
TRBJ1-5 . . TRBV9 CASSVGSGSQPQHF TGTGCCAGCAGCGTAGGTTCCGGGTCTCAGCCCCAGCATTTT
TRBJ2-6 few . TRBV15 CATSGLRGSGANVLTF TGTGCCACCAGCGGACTCAGGGGTTCTGGGGCCAACGTCCTGACTTTC